The 12 T cell receptor beta chains presented below share a single source sample, sequenced in a study of glioma-infiltrating T cells after dendritic cell vaccination (dated by TCRdb to about 2016). Library method: the immunoSEQ multiplex PCR assay. This is the immuneACCESS table as TCRdb keeps it, with only in-frame sequences that have V and J called. A part of the clones is gone; compared with another copy, unresolved V genes explain less than half, and the rest is unexplained. This sample has under 100,000 clones in its table, and about four fifths of those were observed once. The ten top clones hold roughly 5.7% of the sample. Sequencing was performed on blood, taken before dendritic cell vaccination. Source of these receptors: a human donor with glioblastoma.

This clone has only a few counts. The V gene is TRBV7-2, the J gene TRBJ2-5, with 10 bases that match TRBD2. CDR1 SGHTA and CDR2 FQGNSA come from the germline V gene. V was clipped by 1 base and J by 3 bases; unmatched bases: 5. The CDR3 consists of 16 residues. The CDR3 sequence: CASSLEALAGEETQYF. CDR3 DNA: TGTGCCAGCAGCTTAGAGGCCCTAGCGGGAGAAGAGACCCAGTACTTC.

The chain recombines TRBV7-3 with TRBJ2-1, with 8 bases lining up with TRBD2. Germline-derived CDR1 and CDR2 are SGHTA and FQGTGA. The CDR3 totals 15 residues. Losses at the gene ends were 6 bases for V and 2 bases for J; bases not matched to a gene: 6. Written as DNA, the CDR3 is TGTGCCAGCAGACGAACGGGGGGGCCCTACAATGAGCAGTTCTTC. It specifies CASRRTGGPYNEQFF.

The V gene is TRBV30, the J gene TRBJ2-5, with 8 bases identical to TRBD1. The CDR3 loop spans 17 amino acids. Germline loops: CDR1 GTSNPN, CDR2 SVGIG (reference sequence). J gave up 3 bases and V 2 bases, and 14 bases lay outside the gene matches. CDR3 bases: TGTGCCTGGAGTCTTGGGACAGGCCTGGTGGGGGAAGAGACCCAGTACTTC. Protein product: CAWSLGTGLVGEETQYF.

This chain joins TRBV27 and TRBJ2-7, with 8 bases lining up with TRBD1. CDR3 length: 15 amino acids. Unmatched junction bases numbered 10, after V lost 5 bases and J lost 4 bases. Germline CDR1 MNHEY, CDR2 SMNVEV (reference sequence). The CDR3 coding sequence is TGTGCCAGCAGTCAAAACCTGGGACAGGCATACGAGCAGTACTTC. Translated, it gives CASSQNLGQAYEQYF.

This rearrangement joins TRBV6-6 to TRBJ2-1; 11 bases are a match to TRBD2. The CDR3 runs 15 residues. Per germline, CDR1 MNHNY and CDR2 SVGAGI (reference sequence). V lost 2 bases and J lost 6; bases outside the gene matches: 3. The CDR3 region has the DNA TGTGCCAGCAGTTACGCTAGCGGGAGGCGCAATGAGCAGTTCTTC. The encoded protein is CASSYASGRRNEQFF.

The J gene is TRBJ2-1, the V gene TRBV5-4, with a possible D match to TRBD2 (6 bases). Germline loops: CDR1 SGHNT, CDR2 YYREEE (reference sequence). The V gene lost 4 bases and the J gene lost 6 bases, with 14 bases spanning the gap. This CDR3 has 14 amino acids. The CDR3 DNA follows: TGTGCCAGCAGCAGCGGACTAACCCCCAATGAGCAGTTCTTC. Translated, it gives CASSSGLTPNEQFF.

The chain is built from TRBV11-2 and TRBJ2-7; 10 nucleotides match TRBD1. The CDR3 has 18 amino acids. Trimming took 3 bases from V and 4 from J; bases not matched to a gene: 15. CDR1 is SGHAT and CDR2 is FQNNGV in the germline V gene. CDR3 coding DNA: TGTGCCAGCAGCTTTATCCGGGACAGGGGAGATTTGGCTTACGAGCAGTACTTC. It translates to CASSFIRDRGDLAYEQYF.

The chain uses TRBV5-4 and TRBJ2-7; TRBD2 aligns across 7 bases. Germline V gives CDR1 SGHNT, CDR2 YYREEE (reference sequence). V lost 4 bases and J lost 1; bases outside the gene matches: 8. The CDR3 length is 15 residues. CDR3: CASSLPGLGSYEQYF. CDR3 bases: TGTGCCAGCAGCCTTCCCGGACTAGGGTCCTACGAGCAGTACTTC.

The chain has TRBV7-9 and TRBJ2-7, with TRBD1 identical over 7 bases. The CDR3 totals 14 residues. V lost 4 bases to trimming and J lost 1 base; unmatched junction nucleotides: 4. The germline gives CDR1 SEHNR, CDR2 FQNEAQ (reference sequence). The CDR3 sequence is CASSSTGLSYEQYF. The CDR3 coding sequence is TGTGCCAGCAGCTCGACAGGGCTGTCCTACGAGCAGTACTTC.

This sequence joins TRBV5-4 and TRBJ1-1, with D possibly TRBD1 on 6 matching bases. Trimming took off 4 bases at V and 5 bases at J, with 15 bases between the two ends. The CDR3 is 14 residues long. Germline V CDR1 and CDR2: SGHNT, YYREEE (reference sequence). CDR3: CASSPGGAGTEAFF. The CDR3 bases are TGTGCCAGCAGCCCCGGGGGGGCAGGGACTGAAGCTTTCTTT. Using reference TRBV5-4 and TRBJ1-1 for the parts outside the CDR3, the full variable domain is ETGVTQSPTHLIKTRGQQVTLRCSSQSGHNTVSWYQQALGQGPQFIFQYYREEENGRGNFPPRFSGLQFPNYSSELNVNALELDDSALYLCASSPGGAGTEAFFGQGTRLTVV.

This chain connects TRBV5-1 to TRBJ2-3; D is possibly TRBD2 (5 bases). The CDR3 consists of 15 residues. Trimming cost V 2 bases and J 2 bases, with 12 bases left between them. Germline values: CDR1 SGHRS, CDR2 YFSETQ. The DNA of the CDR3 is TGCGCCAGCAGCTTCGGACTTGAGATCACAGATACGCAGTATTTT. Translating gives CASSFGLEITDTQYF.

V usage is TRBV27 and J usage is TRBJ2-3; 12 nucleotides line up with TRBD2. With 7 bases clipped from V and 0 bases from J, the junction kept 11 bases outside the gene matches. The CDR3 contains 18 residues. In germline, CDR1 is MNHEY, CDR2 SMNVEV (reference sequence). The CDR3 sequence is CASTPTSGGPHSTDTQYF. In nucleotides, the CDR3 is TGTGCCAGCACTCCAACTAGCGGGGGGCCCCACAGCACAGATACGCAGTATTTT.